This entry lists 28 T cell receptor beta chains sequenced from one sample in a study of neoadjuvant anti-PD-1 for oral cavity cancer. Noted time point: after neoadjuvant nivolumab, at surgical resection. Repertoires were generated with immunoSEQ multiplex PCR, while TCRdb's copy carries only in-frame clones and drops some. The table includes roughly 15,000 clones, around 70% detected once. The specimen comprised PBMCs, sampled after nivolumab (anti-PD-1) treatment. These receptors came from a person aged 40 to 85 with oral cavity squamous cell carcinoma.

The J gene is TRBJ1-2, the V gene TRBV9, with 9 nucleotides matching TRBD1. With 3 bases clipped from V and 1 base from J, the junction kept 4 bases outside the gene matches. The germline V gene has CDR1 SGDLS and CDR2 YYNGEE. The CDR3 runs to 15 residues. This CDR3 is CASSAGTGFNYGYTF. The CDR3 nucleotides are TGTGCCAGCAGCGCCGGGACAGGGTTTAACTATGGCTACACCTTC.

V usage is TRBV28 and J usage is TRBJ2-1; D ambiguous. Germline CDR1 reads MDHEN; CDR2 reads SYDVKM. Trimming removed 2 bases at V and 10 bases at J, with 18 bases between. This CDR3 contains 15 residues. The CDR3 loop reads CASSLGGHSQKEQFF. CDR3 DNA sequence: TGTGCCAGCAGTTTAGGCGGCCACTCCCAGAAGGAGCAGTTCTTC.

This rearrangement joins TRBV18 to TRBJ2-3; TRBD1 matches 8 bases. The CDR3 is made up of 15 amino acids. The V gene end was trimmed by 5 bases and the J gene end by 0 bases; junction bases not matched to a gene: 4. The germline V gene has CDR1 KGHSH and CDR2 LQKENI. The CDR3 protein is CASSSGQGSTDTQYF. CDR3 bases: TGTGCCAGCTCATCAGGACAGGGTAGCACAGATACGCAGTATTTT. Drawing the rest from reference TRBV18 and TRBJ2-3, the complete variable domain is NAGVMQNPRHLVRRRGQEARLRCSPMKGHSHVYWYRQLPEEGLKFMVYLQKENIIDESGMPKERFSAEFPKEGPSILRIQQVVRGDSAAYFCASSSGQGSTDTQYFGPGTRLTVL.

This chain connects TRBV28 to TRBJ2-3; D not certain. The CDR3 has 17 amino acids. In germline, CDR1 is MDHEN, CDR2 SYDVKM. The V and J ends lost 3 bases and 0 bases respectively, with 16 bases between them. CDR3 loop: CASSFSPSGVSTDTQYF. The CDR3 bases are TGTGCCAGCAGTTTTTCCCCCTCAGGCGTTAGCACAGATACGCAGTATTTT. Combining the CDR3 with reference TRBV28 and TRBJ2-3 gives the whole variable domain DVKVTQSSRYLVKRTGEKVFLECVQDMDHENMFWYRQDPGLGLRLIYFSYDVKMKEKGDIPEGYSVSREKKERFSLILESASTNQTSMYLCASSFSPSGVSTDTQYFGPGTRLTVL.

The chain couples TRBV27 to TRBJ2-5; possible D gene TRBD1, 5 bases. Trimming shortened V by 2 bases and J by 6 bases, and 13 bases separated the two germline ends. This CDR3 has 14 amino acids. Germline CDR1 is MNHEY and CDR2 is SMNVEV (reference sequence). CDR3 sequence reads: CASSLESGWKTQYF. The DNA for the CDR3 is TGTGCCAGCAGTTTAGAGTCAGGGTGGAAGACCCAGTACTTC.

V is TRBV6-5 and J is TRBJ1-2, with no clear D. CDR3 size: 13 residues. Trimming took off 0 bases at V and 2 bases at J, with 4 bases between the two ends. CDR1 and CDR2 from the germline V gene are MNHEY and SVGAGI. The CDR3 is CASSYSGNYGYTF. The CDR3 DNA reads as TGTGCCAGCAGTTACTCCGGGAACTATGGCTACACCTTC.

The rearrangement joins TRBV7-2 to TRBJ2-1; 8 positions agree with TRBD1. The V gene end was trimmed by 4 bases and the J gene end by 4 bases; junction bases not matched to a gene: 9. Germline loops: CDR1 SGHTA, CDR2 FQGNSA. The CDR3 extends over 16 amino acids. The CDR3 DNA reads as TGTGCCAGCAGCTGGCCCCCGGGACAGGTTTACAATGAGCAGTTCTTC. Translation: CASSWPPGQVYNEQFF.

This chain joins TRBV5-1 and TRBJ2-1; TRBD2 matches at 7 bases. The CDR3 contains 16 residues. J gave up 6 bases and V 2 bases, and 11 bases lay outside the gene matches. Germline V gene lookup returns CDR1 SGHRS and CDR2 YFSETQ. The DNA of the CDR3 is TGCGCCAGCAGCTTTTCGAGACGGGAGGAGTCCAATGAGCAGTTCTTC. Its protein is CASSFSRREESNEQFF.

This chain joins TRBV5-4 and TRBJ1-2, with TRBD1 matching 10 bases. V gave up 0 bases and J gave up 7 bases; unmatched junction bases: 6. The CDR3 runs to 15 residues. Looked up from germline, CDR1 is SGHNT and CDR2 is YYREEE (reference sequence). The CDR3, as DNA: TGTGCCAGCAGCTTGGGGACAGGGGGAACCGGTGGCTACACCTTC. Amino acid sequence: CASSLGTGGTGGYTF.

CDR3 DNA sequence: TGTGCCAGCAGTGACCAGGGGGCGAGAGAGCCCCAGCATTTT. It specifies CASSDQGAREPQHF. The rearrangement links TRBV6-5 to TRBJ1-5; 8 bases match TRBD1. Germline V gene lookup returns CDR1 MNHEY and CDR2 SVGAGI. The CDR3 totals 14 residues. The V gene end was trimmed by 5 bases and the J gene end by 8 bases; junction bases not matched to a gene: 8.

This clone has a single count. The chain employs TRBV10-3 and TRBJ1-1; 9 bases are a match to TRBD1. The CDR3 loop spans 14 amino acids. The germline V gene has CDR1 ENHRY and CDR2 SYGVKD. The J segment lost 4 bases and the V segment lost 2 bases, leaving 2 bases of the junction unmatched. Here the CDR3 DNA reads TGTGCCATCAGTGAGGGACAGGGGTCCACTGAAGCTTTCTTT. Protein: CAISEGQGSTEAFF.

The table lists this clone with a few counts. This chain uses TRBV5-1 with TRBJ1-5; D is ambiguous. Germline assignment: CDR1 SGHRS and CDR2 YFSETQ. The CDR3 contains 15 residues. V was trimmed by 0 bases and J by 1 base, leaving 8 bases between them. The CDR3 nucleotides read TGCGCCAGCAGCTTGGAAGGAGGAAGCAATCAGCCCCAGCATTTT. Amino acid sequence: CASSLEGGSNQPQHF.

The CDR3 DNA sequence: TGTGCCAGCAGTCACCCACCGAACACTGAAGCTTTCTTT. Its translation: CASSHPPNTEAFF. This chain joins TRBV25-1 and TRBJ1-1; D ambiguous. Between the trimmed V and J ends, which lost 5 bases and 1 base, there was a span of 8 bases. This CDR3 is built from 13 residues. Germline V gene lookup returns CDR1 MGHDK and CDR2 SYGVNS.

The J gene is TRBJ1-1, the V gene TRBV6-5; D uncertain. CDR3 length equals 12 residues. Trimming pared 0 bases from V and 7 bases from J, leaving 6 bases between. CDR1 and CDR2 (germline): MNHEY, SVGAGI. Written as DNA, the CDR3 is TGTGCCAGCAGTTACTCGGGAGGTGAAGCTTTCTTT. Translation gives CASSYSGGEAFF.

This clone came up once. Here the CDR3 reads CASSDLVSGEGFYGYTF. CDR3 sequence (DNA): TGTGCCAGCAGTGACCTTGTCTCAGGGGAGGGTTTCTATGGCTACACCTTC. The rearrangement links TRBV6-1 to TRBJ1-2, with a tentative D call TRBD1 (6 bases). Germline CDR1 MNHNS, CDR2 SASEGT. The ends were cut back, 3 bases at V and 4 bases at J, with 21 bases in the middle. The CDR3 is 17 residues long.

V and J are TRBV11-2 and TRBJ2-1; D is ambiguous. Germline CDR1 is SGHAT and CDR2 is FQNNGV. Trimming left V 0 bases short and J 3 bases short, with 9 bases between. CDR3 length: 15 residues. The CDR3 bases are TGTGCCAGCAGCTTAGATGTCGGGTACTACAATGAGCAGTTCTTC. Its protein is CASSLDVGYYNEQFF.

The rearrangement links TRBV7-9 to TRBJ2-1; weak D call: TRBD2 (6 bases). The CDR3 loop spans 13 amino acids. The germline V gene encodes CDR1 SEHNR and CDR2 FQNEAQ (reference sequence). V lost 5 bases, J lost 10 bases, and 15 bases lay in between. The CDR3 reads CASSHTIGGEQFF. The CDR3 nucleotides read TGTGCCAGCAGCCACACGATCGGGGGAGAGCAGTTCTTC.

The chain combines TRBV7-3 with TRBJ1-2, with TRBD1 identical over 7 bases. V was clipped by 5 bases and J by 6 bases; unmatched bases: 9. CDR3 length equals 14 residues. Germline CDR1 and CDR2: SGHTA and FQGTGA. The CDR3 here is CASSPGGIGHGYTF. CDR3 DNA: TGTGCCAGCAGCCCAGGGGGGATTGGCCATGGCTACACCTTC. The complete variable domain, with remaining parts taken from reference TRBV7-3 and TRBJ1-2, reads GAGVSQTPSNKVTEKGKYVELRCDPISGHTALYWYRQSLGQGPEFLIYFQGTGAADDSGLPNDRFFAVRPEGSVSTLKIQRTERGDSAVYLCASSPGGIGHGYTFGSGTRLTVV.

The CDR3 loop is CASSLTVTTYEQYF. In DNA form, the CDR3 reads TGTGCCAGCAGCCTGACAGTTACAACCTACGAGCAGTACTTC. This rearrangement joins TRBV6-1 to TRBJ2-7; TRBD1 is a possible D gene (5 bases). The CDR3 has 14 amino acids. Germline CDR1 reads MNHNS; CDR2 reads SASEGT. The V gene lost 6 bases and the J gene lost 2 bases, with 14 bases spanning the gap.

This clone was seen more than once but under ten times. The gene calls are TRBV7-8 and TRBJ1-5; D remains ambiguous. This CDR3 is 14 amino acids long. V lost 0 bases, J lost 6 bases, and 9 bases lay in between. CDR1 SGHVS and CDR2 FQNEAQ come from the germline V gene. DNA for the CDR3: TGTGCCAGCAGCTTAGCTGGGGTCGGTCAGCCCCAGCATTTT. This sequence encodes CASSLAGVGQPQHF.

This chain joins TRBV7-9 and TRBJ1-1; the D is unclear. Germline V CDR1 and CDR2: SEHNR, FQNEAQ (reference sequence). V lost 5 bases, J lost 0 bases, and 10 bases lay in between. The CDR3 contains 14 residues. The CDR3 region has the DNA TGTGCCAGCAGCCAAATAGGCGTGAACACTGAAGCTTTCTTT. Translation: CASSQIGVNTEAFF.

The chain employs TRBV2 and TRBJ1-2; TRBD1 might be the D (6 bases). Trimming shortened V by 5 bases and J by 1 base, and 11 bases separated the two germline ends. The CDR3 length is 14 residues. Germline CDR1 reads SNHLY; CDR2 reads FYNNEI. In DNA, the CDR3 is TGTGCCAGCAGTATGGACAGCTTTAACTATGGCTACACCTTC. Translated, it gives CASSMDSFNYGYTF.

This rearrangement joins TRBV7-9 to TRBJ2-7; D uncertain. Germline V gene data show CDR1 as SEHNR and CDR2 as FQNEAQ (reference sequence). This CDR3 region has 14 residues. The V gene lost 5 bases and the J gene lost 1 base, with 12 bases spanning the gap. CDR3 sequence reads: CASSPSEISYEQYF. The CDR3 DNA reads TGTGCCAGCAGCCCTTCAGAGATTTCCTACGAGCAGTACTTC.

V and J are TRBV5-1 and TRBJ2-1, with unresolved D. The germline gives CDR1 SGHRS, CDR2 YFSETQ. V was shortened by 2 bases and J by 5 bases, with 8 bases between the two germline ends. The CDR3 contains 13 residues. Here the CDR3 DNA reads TGCGCCAGCAGCTTCTCCTTAAACAATGAGCAGTTCTTC. It yields the protein CASSFSLNNEQFF.

This clone was observed a handful of times. The chain is built from TRBV6-5 and TRBJ1-1; D unresolved. Germline lookup yields CDR1 MNHEY and CDR2 SVGAGI. The CDR3 runs to 13 residues. Trimming took 3 bases from V and 4 from J, leaving 9 bases between them. The CDR3 coding sequence is TGTGCCAGCAGTTATAACGAGGGCACTGAAGCTTTCTTT. Translating it yields CASSYNEGTEAFF.

V usage is TRBV27 and J usage is TRBJ1-2; D may be TRBD1 (6 bases). Germline CDR1 and CDR2: MNHEY and SMNVEV (reference sequence). The CDR3 is 13 amino acids. V lost 2 bases to trimming and J lost 11 bases, with 15 bases between them. CDR3 nucleotide sequence: TGTGCCAGCAGTTTACCAGGGGCAGAGTTTTACACCTTC. The encoded protein is CASSLPGAEFYTF.

This clone was detected only once. The rearrangement links TRBV19 to TRBJ2-7; 7 bases line up with TRBD2. The trim removed 1 base at V and 5 bases at J, leaving 8 bases unmatched. Germline loops: CDR1 LNHDA, CDR2 SQIVND (reference sequence). The CDR3 runs to 15 residues. Here the CDR3 reads CASSIVHRSGDEQYF. The CDR3 region has the DNA TGTGCCAGTAGTATAGTCCACAGGAGCGGGGACGAGCAGTACTTC.

The rearrangement joins TRBV6-5 to TRBJ1-4; D gene unclear. The CDR3 is 15 amino acids. Between the trimmed V and J ends, which lost 0 bases and 2 bases, there was a span of 7 bases. Germline CDR1 and CDR2: MNHEY and SVGAGI. The CDR3 bases are TGTGCCAGCAGTTACTCGTTTATTACTAATGAAAAACTGTTTTTT. Translating gives CASSYSFITNEKLFF.